Each of the 22 T cell receptor beta chains below was sequenced from the same sample in a study of blood T cell repertoires in COVID-19. Profiled with immunoSEQ multiplex PCR; TCRdb holds only in-frame clones, not every one. Of more than 250,000 clones in the sample, around 85% were seen once. The specimen was peripheral blood. The source of these receptors is a woman aged 25 to 39 who had recovered from COVID-19.

The rearrangement joins TRBV27 to TRBJ2-2; TRBD1 might be the D (5 bases). CDR3 length: 16 amino acids. Trimming shortened V by 4 bases and J by 0 bases, and 12 bases separated the two germline ends. The germline V gene has CDR1 MNHEY and CDR2 SMNVEV (reference sequence). CDR3: CASSSTDSPNTGELFF. In nucleotides, the CDR3 is TGTGCCAGCAGTTCCACCGACAGTCCGAACACCGGGGAGCTGTTTTTT.

The chain recombines TRBV28 with TRBJ2-1; D is possibly TRBD1 (6 bases). The ends were cut back, 6 bases at V and 4 bases at J, with 19 bases in the middle. Germline lookup yields CDR1 MDHEN and CDR2 SYDVKM. The CDR3 runs 16 residues. This CDR3 is CASSIRAVRGYNEQFF. The CDR3 DNA is TGTGCCAGCAGCATCCGGGCGGTGAGGGGGTACAATGAGCAGTTCTTC.

CDR3 protein: CASSPPSGRAPDTQYF. CDR3 nucleotides: TGTGCCAGCTCACCACCGTCCGGGAGGGCCCCCGATACGCAGTATTTT. The genes are TRBV18 and TRBJ2-3; TRBD2 matches 8 bases. The germline gives CDR1 KGHSH, CDR2 LQKENI. The junction had 8 bases not matched to a gene; V was cut back by 0 bases and J by 6 bases. The CDR3 covers 16 residues.

V gene TRBV5-8 combines with J gene TRBJ2-7, with 8 bases fitting TRBD1. The CDR3 totals 14 residues. J gave up 5 bases and V 5 bases, and 9 bases lay outside the gene matches. From germline, CDR1 is SGHTS and CDR2 YDEGEE. In DNA form, the CDR3 reads TGTGCCAGCAGGCGGCAGGACAGGGTTCACGAGCAGTACTTC. It specifies CASRRQDRVHEQYF.

V and J are TRBV6-5 and TRBJ2-1, with 10 bases that match TRBD2. There are 15 residues in the CDR3. J was trimmed by 10 bases and V by 0 bases; bases with no gene match: 6. In germline, CDR1 is MNHEY, CDR2 SVGAGI. DNA of the CDR3: TGTGCCAGCAGTTACTCGGGGACTAGCGTTCAGGAGCAGTTCTTC. Translating it yields CASSYSGTSVQEQFF.

CDR3 region: CASSGRAGWETQYF. The CDR3 DNA reads as TGTGCCAGTAGTGGCCGCGCAGGGTGGGAGACCCAGTACTTC. The J gene is TRBJ2-5, the V gene TRBV19; D is possibly TRBD1 (5 bases). Trimming pared 5 bases from V and 5 bases from J, leaving 15 bases between. CDR1 and CDR2 (germline): LNHDA, SQIVND (reference sequence). This CDR3 region has 14 residues.

This clone has a single count. The chain has TRBV12-3 or TRBV12-4 and TRBJ1-1, with D unclear. Trimming cost V 6 bases and J 8 bases, with 16 bases left between them. This CDR3 has 13 residues. DNA of the CDR3: TGTGCCAGCAGCCCCCGGCGCCCGGGAGAAGCTTTCTTT. This sequence encodes CASSPRRPGEAFF.

J is TRBJ1-1 and V is TRBV7-9; unclear D gene. Germline assignment: CDR1 SEHNR and CDR2 FQNEAQ (reference sequence). The CDR3 runs 16 residues. Trimming cost V 4 bases and J 4 bases, with 19 bases left between them. The CDR3: CASSSIALLGVTEAFF. In DNA form, the CDR3 reads TGTGCCAGCAGCTCAATCGCCCTCCTAGGAGTCACTGAAGCTTTCTTT.

The chain joins TRBV27 to TRBJ2-1; 10 positions agree with TRBD2. The CDR3 spans 14 residues. Unmatched junction bases numbered 8, after V lost 6 bases and J lost 9 bases. Germline V gene data show CDR1 as MNHEY and CDR2 as SMNVEV (reference sequence). The DNA for the CDR3 is TGTGCCAGCAGCTTACTAGCGGGATCGAGTGAGCAGTTCTTC. Translated: CASSLLAGSSEQFF.

This sequence joins TRBV18 and TRBJ2-1; TRBD2 agrees at 7 bases. V lost 2 bases, J lost 7 bases, and 8 bases stayed unmatched. From germline, CDR1 is KGHSH and CDR2 LQKENI. The CDR3 length is 15 residues. In DNA form, the CDR3 reads TGTGCCAGCTCACCAGGTTATGGGGAGGGGAATGAGCAGTTCTTC. It translates to CASSPGYGEGNEQFF. Full variable domain (outside the CDR3, taken from reference TRBV18 and TRBJ2-1): NAGVMQNPRHLVRRRGQEARLRCSPMKGHSHVYWYRQLPEEGLKFMVYLQKENIIDESGMPKERFSAEFPKEGPSILRIQQVVRGDSAAYFCASSPGYGEGNEQFFGPGTRLTVL.

This clone was picked up one time. The CDR3 here is CASSLARGPGDTEAFF. The CDR3 coding sequence is TGTGCCAGCAGTTTAGCGCGGGGCCCGGGGGACACTGAAGCTTTCTTT. This chain links TRBV27 with TRBJ1-1, with a weak D call TRBD1 (5 bases). The CDR3 length is 16 residues. Trimming left V 2 bases short and J 3 bases short, with 16 bases between. Germline-derived CDR1 and CDR2 are MNHEY and SMNVEV (reference sequence).

Here the CDR3 DNA reads TGCGCCAGCAGCTTGTCCAGCGGGGGTGTGGAGACCCAGTACTTC. Translating gives CASSLSSGGVETQYF. J is TRBJ2-5 and V is TRBV5-1; TRBD2 matches 8 bases. Germline V gene lookup returns CDR1 SGHRS and CDR2 YFSETQ. The CDR3 runs to 15 residues. The J segment lost 5 bases and the V segment lost 1 base, leaving 7 bases of the junction unmatched.

The chain recombines TRBV7-9 with TRBJ2-5; D gene ambiguous. Germline CDR1 and CDR2: SEHNR and FQNEAQ (reference sequence). There are 13 residues in the CDR3. V shed 2 bases and J shed 0 bases, with 4 bases lying between them. CDR3 nucleotides: TGTGCCAGCAGCTTATCAGACCAAGAGACCCAGTACTTC. Protein product: CASSLSDQETQYF.

The V and J genes are TRBV2 and TRBJ2-3; D is ambiguous. Germline V gene sequence: CDR1 SNHLY, CDR2 FYNNEI. The CDR3 runs to 14 residues. Deletions cut 5 bases from V and 0 bases from J, with 9 bases between. CDR3 protein: CASSLSLSTDTQYF. The CDR3 bases are TGTGCCAGCAGTCTTAGCCTTAGCACAGATACGCAGTATTTT.

There are many counts of this clone. Other DNA sequences of this sample code for an identical CDR3. This chain joins TRBV5-4 and TRBJ2-3; the match to TRBD1 covers 9 bases. The CDR3 is made up of 15 amino acids. Looked up from germline, CDR1 is SGHNT and CDR2 is YYREEE (reference sequence). J gave up 3 bases and V 1 base, and 3 bases lay outside the gene matches. In nucleotides, the CDR3 is TGTGCCAGCAGCTTGCCGGGACAGGGTACAGATACGCAGTATTTT. Protein: CASSLPGQGTDTQYF.

In its sample, this clone was seen once. The genes are TRBV7-9 and TRBJ2-1; a possible D gene is TRBD2 (5 bases). Germline V lookup: CDR1 SEHNR, CDR2 FQNEAQ (reference sequence). V was clipped by 1 base and J by 7 bases, with 11 bases between them. This CDR3 has 14 residues. CDR3: CASSLGGSGNEQFF. CDR3 DNA: TGTGCCAGCAGCTTAGGTGGGTCGGGAAATGAGCAGTTCTTC.

The CDR3 DNA is TGTGCCAGCAGTCCAACGGTTAACACCGGGGAGCTGTTTTTT. Translation gives CASSPTVNTGELFF. The gene calls are TRBV7-2 and TRBJ2-2; D remains unclear. The V gene's germline CDR1 is SGHTA and CDR2 FQGNSA. Trimming pared 6 bases from V and 2 bases from J, leaving 10 bases between. CDR3 length: 14 residues.

The chain employs TRBV30 and TRBJ1-5, with a possible D match to TRBD1 (6 bases). V lost 6 bases and J lost 0, with 12 bases in between. CDR3 length: 14 amino acids. Germline V gives CDR1 GTSNPN, CDR2 SVGIG (reference sequence). CDR3 nucleotide sequence: TGTGCCTGCCAGGGGACCAATAGCAATCAGCCCCAGCATTTT. Protein: CACQGTNSNQPQHF.

The V gene is TRBV5-1, the J gene TRBJ1-1; D is undetermined. The V end lost 6 bases, the J end lost 5 bases, and 11 bases lay between the germline ends. The CDR3 loop spans 12 amino acids. From germline, CDR1 is SGHRS and CDR2 YFSETQ. This CDR3 reads CASKGTGTEAFF. The CDR3 nucleotides are TGCGCCAGCAAGGGCACGGGAACTGAAGCTTTCTTT.

The chain recombines TRBV24-1 with TRBJ2-1; the D gene is possibly TRBD1 (6 bases). CDR1 and CDR2 (germline): KGHDR, SFDVKD. The CDR3 spans 15 residues. The V end lost 2 bases, the J end lost 9 bases, and 16 bases lay between the germline ends. The CDR3 DNA is TGTGCCACCAGTGATTCGCCACAGGGATATGTTGAGCAGTTCTTC. Amino acid sequence: CATSDSPQGYVEQFF.

This chain links TRBV11-2 with TRBJ1-6; 7 bases line up with TRBD1. Germline V gene data show CDR1 as SGHAT and CDR2 as FQNNGV. The CDR3 covers 14 residues. V lost 6 bases and J lost 7; bases outside the gene matches: 6. The CDR3 DNA reads TGTGCCAGCAGTCAGGGGGGCGCAAATTCACCCCTCCACTTT. As protein: CASSQGGANSPLHF.

The chain couples TRBV6-2 or TRBV6-3 to TRBJ2-3; D unresolved. This CDR3 has 15 residues. The germline V gene has CDR1 MNHEY and CDR2 SVGEGT. The V and J ends lost 0 bases and 2 bases respectively, with 9 bases between them. The CDR3 sequence: CASSYSGRNTDTQYF. The CDR3 DNA reads TGTGCCAGCAGTTACTCGGGCAGAAACACAGATACGCAGTATTTT.